This T cell receptor beta chain was observed in a study of Graves' ophthalmopathy and Graves' hyperthyroidism. Study-level results: Blood contained most expanded thyroid clonotypes exceeding 0.001 frequency.

Note on this clonotype: The antigen is unknown.

Amplified TCR beta CDR3 regions were obtained using RNA transcripts as template. First-round RT-PCR employed HTBI primers, with a second-round multiplex PCR after it. From the multiplex PCR reads, TCRdb called clonotypes with MiXCR, one entry per CDR3 protein. Among hundreds of thousands of distinct CDR3 sequences listed, approximately 39% were seen once. Establishment of the diagnosis relied upon clinical symptoms, serum thyroxine, TRAb, thyroid ultrasound and orbital computed tomography. Per the germline V gene, CDR1 is SGDLS and CDR2 is YYNGEE. The CDR3 length is 14 residues. V lost 7 bases to trimming and J lost 1 base, with 15 bases between them.

This clonotype was sampled from an adult man with Graves' ophthalmopathy. The chain recombines TRBV9 with TRBJ2-7, with D maybe TRBD1 (5 bases). The specimen sequenced was peripheral blood. This chain's CDR3 is CASSPVQGSYEQYF. For the CDR3, the DNA is TGTGCCAGCTCACCTGTTCAGGGATCCTACGAGCAGTACTTC.